These T cell receptor beta chains were read from a single sample in a study of human T cells and chemical hapten exposure. TCRdb re-analysed the RACE reads in MiXCR, keeping a single row per CDR3 protein. The sample consists of approximately 400,000 distinct CDR3 sequences, 5% to 6.5% of them appearing once. Specimen: whole blood, collected in connection with sensitization to the hapten diphenylcyclopropenone (DPC). All receptors derive from a woman in her fifties or sixties with alopecia areata. Some clones in this sample may be carry-over from other donors' samples. Both conserved end residues are part of each CDR3. The D gene is left open where the match is weak. Some rows have no size entry. The others give once, few or many, or a class for an expanded clone.

clone size	J gene	V gene	D gene	CDR3 DNA	CDR3 protein
many	TRBJ2-3	TRBV29-1	TRBD2	TGCAGCGCTCGAGGAGCGGGGGCAGATACGCAGTATTTT	CSARGAGADTQYF
many	TRBJ1-1	TRBV10-3	-	TGTGCCATCAAAACAGAAAGGAACACTGAAGCTTTCTTT	CAIKTERNTEAFF
few	TRBJ1-3	TRBV6-6	TRBD1	TGTGCCAGCAGAGGGACAGGAAGAATACCGACGGACACCATATATTTT	CASRGTGRIPTDTIYF
-	TRBJ2-7	TRBV15	-	TGTGCCACCAGCAGAGATTGGTCCCCGGAGGTTTACGAGCAGTACTTC	CATSRDWSPEVYEQYF
few	TRBJ1-3	TRBV6-5	-	TGTGCCAGCAGAGGAACTGGAAACACCATATATTTT	CASRGTGNTIYF
few	TRBJ1-5	TRBV2	-	TGTGCCAGCAGTGCCAGGGAAGTCAATCAGCCCCAGCATTTT	CASSAREVNQPQHF
-	TRBJ1-2	TRBV6-6	TRBD1	TGTGCCAGCAGTTTGGGGCCCGGGACAGGTTCAGGCTACACCTTC	CASSLGPGTGSGYTF
many	TRBJ1-2	TRBV3-1	-	TGTGCCAGCAGTATGACGGGGAGGGAATCGAACTATGGCTACACCTTC	CASSMTGRESNYGYTF
few	TRBJ1-5	TRBV15	-	TGTGCCACCAGCAGGGATTTGGTAGGGGGTAGCAATCAGCCCCAGCATTTT	CATSRDLVGGSNQPQHF
few	TRBJ1-2	TRBV27	TRBD1	TGTGCCAGTTGGAACAGGGGGGCTAATATCTATGGCTACACCTTC	CASWNRGANIYGYTF
few	TRBJ1-6	TRBV27	-	TGTGCCAGCAGTTTAGCCGGAGATTCACCCCTCCACTTT	CASSLAGDSPLHF
few	TRBJ1-1	TRBV20-1	-	TGCAGTGCTATGAAAGAGAGTGAAGCTTTCTTT	CSAMKESEAFF
many	TRBJ2-7	TRBV20-1	-	TGCAGTGCTAGAGATCGGGGACACAAATCCTACGAGCAGTACTTC	CSARDRGHKSYEQYF
-	TRBJ2-1	TRBV6-6	-	TGTGCCAGCCTCGCCAGGGGGGTGGGGGAGCAGTTCTTC	CASLARGVGEQFF
-	TRBJ2-3	TRBV7-2	TRBD2	TGTGCCAGCAGCTTACGTCCTGGGGAGCGGGGGTACACAGATACGCAGTATTTT	CASSLRPGERGYTDTQYF
-	TRBJ2-7	TRBV7-2	TRBD1	TGTGCCAGCAGCGGGGACAGAGGCCCAATATACGAGCAGTACTTC	CASSGDRGPIYEQYF
few	TRBJ2-5	TRBV20-1	-	TGCAGTGCTCGAAGTTACAGGGGAGGGCAAGAGACCCAGTACTTC	CSARSYRGGQETQYF
many	TRBJ2-5	TRBV11-2	-	TGTGCCAGCAGCTTAGTACTTGGTCCGGAGACCCAGTACTTC	CASSLVLGPETQYF
many	TRBJ1-2	TRBV3-1	-	TGTGCCAGCAGCCACCAAAGTGGGACACGCTATGGCTACACCTTC	CASSHQSGTRYGYTF
few	TRBJ1-4	TRBV9	-	TGTGCCAGCAGCGTAGGGGACGGAAATGAAAAACTGTTTTTT	CASSVGDGNEKLFF
few	TRBJ1-2	TRBV7-9	-	TGTGCCAGCACCCCCTCACAGTGGAACTATGGCTACACCTTC	CASTPSQWNYGYTF
few	TRBJ2-1	TRBV5-1	-	TGCGCCAGCAGCTTGGAAGGACATGAGCAGTTCTTC	CASSLEGHEQFF
many	TRBJ2-6	TRBV15	-	TGTGCCACCAGCAACCGCGGAGCAGGGGCCAACGTCCTGACTTTC	CATSNRGAGANVLTF
many	TRBJ2-4	TRBV21-1	-	TGTGCCAGCAGCAGGGGGCTAGCCAAAAACATTCAGTACTTC	CASSRGLAKNIQYF
few	TRBJ1-5	TRBV28	-	TGTGCCAGCAGTTTGTCTGCATTTGGGGTCGGGAGTCAGCCCCAGCATTTT	CASSLSAFGVGSQPQHF
many	TRBJ2-3	TRBV9	-	TGTGCCAGCAGCCCTCCTACTAAATCTAGCACAGATACGCAGTATTTT	CASSPPTKSSTDTQYF
many	TRBJ2-2	TRBV3-1	-	TGTGCCAGCAGCCAAGTGGCAGGGATTAACACCGGGGAGCTGTTTTTT	CASSQVAGINTGELFF
many	TRBJ2-3	TRBV27	TRBD2	TGTGCCAGCAGAAGACTAGCGGGAGAGGCAGATACGCAGTATTTT	CASRRLAGEADTQYF
many	TRBJ2-7	TRBV28	TRBD2	TGCGCCAGCAGCCCGAGCGGGAGCTCCTACGAGCAGTACTTC	CASSPSGSSYEQYF
many	TRBJ1-2	TRBV29-1	TRBD1	TGCAGCGCCGGGACAGGATGGTACGATGGCTACACCTTC	CSAGTGWYDGYTF
-	TRBJ2-7	TRBV5-6	TRBD2	TGTGCCAGCAGCTCCCTAGCGGGAGGGGCCTACGAGCAGTACTTC	CASSSLAGGAYEQYF
-	TRBJ1-2	TRBV4-2	TRBD1	TGTGCCAGCAGCTCCGGGACAGCAGGGCGCTCCAGCTTC	CASSSGTAGRSSF
many	TRBJ2-2	TRBV9	TRBD1	TGTGCCAGCGATCTCTCCGGGACAGGAGGTACCGGGGAGCTGTTTTTT	CASDLSGTGGTGELFF
many	TRBJ2-7	TRBV12-3/TRBV12-4	-	TGTGCCAGCAGTTTAACGGGAGTCGAGCAGTACTTC	CASSLTGVEQYF
many	TRBJ2-1	TRBV7-9	TRBD1	TGTGCCAGCAGCCCTTACGGGACAGGGCCCAATGAGCAGTTCTTC	CASSPYGTGPNEQFF
many	TRBJ2-7	TRBV29-1	-	TGCAGCGTTCGACACTCCTACGAGCAGTACTTC	CSVRHSYEQYF
-	TRBJ2-7	TRBV18	TRBD2	TGTGCCAGCTCACCATTTATCACTAGCGGGGGGAATCTCGACGAGCAGTACTTC	CASSPFITSGGNLDEQYF
many	TRBJ1-5	TRBV20-1	TRBD1	TGCAGTGCTATTGTCGGGACAGGGGACCAGCCCCAGCATTTT	CSAIVGTGDQPQHF
few	TRBJ2-2	TRBV27	TRBD2	TGTGCCAGCAGACCGGCCGGGACTAGCGGTGGCACCGGGGAGCTGTTTTTT	CASRPAGTSGGTGELFF
many	TRBJ1-1	TRBV7-9	-	TGTGCCAGCAGCCTTACAGTAGGCACTGAAGCTTTCTTT	CASSLTVGTEAFF
-	TRBJ1-1	TRBV6-2/TRBV6-3	-	TGTGCCAGCGTCGAAGGCATCATGAACACTGAAGCTTTCTTT	CASVEGIMNTEAFF
-	TRBJ2-7	TRBV11-2	TRBD1	TGTGCCAGCAGCTTGGCAGGGGGCATCAACGAGCAGTACTTC	CASSLAGGINEQYF
-	TRBJ2-7	TRBV18	-	TGTGCCAGCTCACCCGGACGGGGCCCCTACGAGCAGTACTTC	CASSPGRGPYEQYF
many	TRBJ1-5	TRBV12-3/TRBV12-4	-	TGTGCCAGCGGGGAGGGTAGGCAGCCCCAGCATTTT	CASGEGRQPQHF
few	TRBJ1-6	TRBV29-1	TRBD1	TGCAGCGCCGCGACAGGGGGTAACTCACCCCTCCACTTT	CSAATGGNSPLHF
few	TRBJ2-5	TRBV11-2	TRBD1	TGTGCCAGCAGCCGAATGACAGGGGGCCTGCAAGAGACCCAGTACTTC	CASSRMTGGLQETQYF
many	TRBJ2-1	TRBV19	-	TGTGCCAGTAGTCGCCTTGACGGCGACAATGAGCAGTTCTTC	CASSRLDGDNEQFF
many	TRBJ2-7	TRBV20-1	-	TGCAGTGCTAGAGGACAGCTCGCCTACGAGCAGTACTTC	CSARGQLAYEQYF
many	TRBJ2-3	TRBV20-1	-	TGCAGTGCTCCCCGACGGACAGATACGCAGTATTTT	CSAPRRTDTQYF
few	TRBJ1-1	TRBV7-9	-	TGTGCCAGCAGCTTAGCGGGAGGGGCAGGCGAAGCTTTCTTT	CASSLAGGAGEAFF
many	TRBJ2-7	TRBV2	TRBD2	TGTGCCAGCAGTGACGGACTAGCGGGGGCCCACGAGCAGTACTTC	CASSDGLAGAHEQYF
many	TRBJ2-7	TRBV27	-	TGTGCCAGCAGTTTAGGACAGATGAGCTCCTACGAGCAGTACTTC	CASSLGQMSSYEQYF